This passage covers 2 T cell receptor beta chains from one sample sequenced in a study of T-cell memory formation after mild COVID-19. From the 5' RACE reads, TCRdb called clonotypes with MiXCR, one entry per CDR3 protein. The table records tens of thousands of distinct CDR3 sequences, about 6.1% of them present only once. The sequenced sample was PBMCs or a T cell subset sorted from them (not recorded which). The receptor source for this set is an adult who had mild COVID-19 (a few samples of this study predate the infection). Cell type and time point are not known.

This clonotype was found a few times. The gene calls are TRBV15 and TRBJ2-1; 9 bases line up with TRBD1. Germline CDR1 and CDR2: LNHNV and YYDKDF (reference sequence). The CDR3 runs 15 residues. The V and J ends lost 4 bases and 2 bases, in that order; junction bases with no gene match: 3. CDR3 sequence reads: CATSTRQGAYNEQFF. DNA of the CDR3: TGTGCCACCAGCACCAGACAGGGGGCCTACAATGAGCAGTTCTTC.

This clonotype has ten or more counts. V and J are TRBV7-9 and TRBJ1-4; a possible D gene is TRBD1 (6 bases). The CDR3 runs 13 residues. The germline gives CDR1 SEHNR, CDR2 FQNEAQ (reference sequence). V was trimmed by 6 bases and J by 11 bases, leaving 16 bases between them. The CDR3 spells CASRTAQGQKLFF. CDR3 in DNA: TGTGCCAGCAGAACAGCCCAGGGGCAGAAACTGTTTTTT.